Listed below are T cell receptor beta chains from one sample, sequenced in a study of sequential checkpoint blockade in melanoma. The data were produced by immunoSEQ multiplex PCR, yet TCRdb's version contains in-frame clones alone and is incomplete. The sample lists about 5,500 clones, roughly 50% seen once, with roughly 26% in the top ten. Material: CD8+ T cells sorted from blood (inferred from file names), obtained from a patient given nivolumab and ipilimumab in sequence. These receptors came from a human patient with melanoma. Some clones in this sample may be carry-over from other donors' samples. Both conserved end residues are part of each CDR3. The D gene is left open where the match is weak. Clone size is stated in some rows and not others, as once, few, many or a class when expanded.

len | j_gene | v_gene | abundance | d_gene | CDR3nt | CDR3aa
15 | TRBJ2-5 | TRBV28 | - | - | TGTGCCAGCAGTTTTGGAGGAGGGATCCTGGGAGAGCAGTACTTC | CASSFGGGILGEQYF
14 | TRBJ1-5 | TRBV15 | medium-sized | TRBD1 | TGTGCCACCAGCACCGGGACAGGGCGTCAGCCCCAGCATTTT | CATSTGTGRQPQHF
15 | TRBJ1-4 | TRBV7-8 | - | TRBD1 | TGTGCCAGCAGCTTAGCGGACAGGGGAGATGAAAAACTGTTTTTT | CASSLADRGDEKLFF
14 | TRBJ1-6 | TRBV5-1 | - | TRBD1 | TGTGCCAGCAGGGACAGGGGCGCGAGCTCACCCCTCCACTTT | CASRDRGASSPLHF
14 | TRBJ2-7 | TRBV27 | few | TRBD1 | TGTGCCAGCAGATTATCGACAGGGGACTACGAGCAGTACTTC | CASRLSTGDYEQYF
13 | TRBJ1-1 | TRBV5-4 | - | TRBD1 | TGTGCCAGCAGGACAGGGGAGGACACTGAAGCTTTCTTT | CASRTGEDTEAFF
16 | TRBJ2-7 | TRBV9 | - | TRBD1 | TGTGCCAGCAGCCGTGGACAGGGGTCAAAACGTTACGAGCAGTACTTC | CASSRGQGSKRYEQYF
16 | TRBJ1-5 | TRBV7-3 | - | - | TGTGCCAGCAGCTTAAGGGGGGTTCCGAGCAATCAGCCCCAGCATTTT | CASSLRGVPSNQPQHF
15 | TRBJ1-2 | TRBV4-1 | - | - | TGCGCCAGCAGCCAATCCACAGGGACTAACTATGGCTACACCTTC | CASSQSTGTNYGYTF
15 | TRBJ2-1 | TRBV19 | medium-sized | - | TGTGCCAGTAGCCCGGTCGGGGTGGCCTACAATGAGCAGTTCTTC | CASSPVGVAYNEQFF
14 | TRBJ1-5 | TRBV2 | - | TRBD1 | TGTGCCAGCAGTTTGGGACAGGGAAATCAGCCCCAGCATTTT | CASSLGQGNQPQHF
14 | TRBJ1-5 | TRBV21-1 | - | - | TGTGCGCCACAGCACGACAATAGCAATCAGCCCCAGCATTTT | CAPQHDNSNQPQHF
13 | TRBJ1-1 | TRBV11-2 | - | - | TGTGCCAGCAGCTCGACACCTGGGCTGGAAGCTTTCTTT | CASSSTPGLEAFF
15 | TRBJ1-4 | TRBV7-9 | large | TRBD1 | TGTGCCAGCAGCTTAGCGGACAGGGGAGATGAAAAACTGTTTTTT | CASSLADRGDEKLFF
11 | TRBJ2-7 | TRBV5-1 | few | TRBD2 | TGCGCCAGCAGCGCCGGGGGGGAGCAGTACTTC | CASSAGGEQYF
14 | TRBJ1-1 | TRBV5-4 | medium-sized | - | TGTGCCAGCAGCTCCGATGGGCGGAACACTGAAGCTTTCTTT | CASSSDGRNTEAFF
17 | TRBJ2-7 | TRBV11-2 | - | - | TGTGCCAGTGGAAAGGGGTCTTTGGGCGAAGGCGCCTACGAGCAGTACTTC | CASGKGSLGEGAYEQYF
13 | TRBJ2-7 | TRBV14 | - | TRBD2 | TGTGCCAGCAGCCAATGGGGGGGATACGAGCAGTACTTC | CASSQWGGYEQYF
11 | TRBJ1-1 | TRBV27 | - | - | TGTGCCAGCAGTACAGGTCGTGAAGCTTTCTTT | CASSTGREAFF
14 | TRBJ2-7 | TRBV19 | few | - | TGTGCCAGTAGCCCCGGGATGGACTCCTACGAGCAGTACTTC | CASSPGMDSYEQYF
13 | TRBJ1-1 | TRBV4-3 | - | - | TGCGCCAGCAGCCACGGGGGAGGCACTGAAGCTTTCTTT | CASSHGGGTEAFF
17 | TRBJ1-3 | TRBV7-2 | - | - | TGTGCCAGCAGCTTAGGGTGGTCAGGGTCGAGGGGAAACACCATATATTTT | CASSLGWSGSRGNTIYF
15 | TRBJ2-7 | TRBV4-2 | - | TRBD2 | TGTGCCAGCAGCCAATCGGCTAGCGGGGGCTACGAGCAGTACTTC | CASSQSASGGYEQYF
17 | TRBJ2-6 | TRBV15 | few | - | TGTGCCACCAGCCAAGACGATTCTAGCTCTGGGGCCAACGTCCTGACTTTC | CATSQDDSSSGANVLTF
16 | TRBJ2-1 | TRBV2 | - | - | TGTGCCAGCAGTGAGGTTGGAGGGGGCGCGTTCAATGAGCAGTTCTTC | CASSEVGGGAFNEQFF
17 | TRBJ1-4 | TRBV7-9 | - | TRBD1 | TGTGCCAGCAGCGCGCCGGGACAGGGGATAACTAATGAAAAACTGTTTTTT | CASSAPGQGITNEKLFF